Listed below are T cell receptor beta chains from one sample, sequenced in a study of CD8+ T cells in alopecia areata. Method: immunoSEQ multiplex PCR; TCRdb's copy keeps in-frame clones and lacks some. The data contain fewer than 250,000 clones, about 40% of them singletons. The starting material was CD4+ T cells sorted from blood, obtained at approximately week 36, from a patient treated with tofacitinib. These receptors were taken from a human donor with alopecia areata. Both conserved end residues are part of each CDR3. D genes are given only for firm matches. The size field is filled for only some rows; it gives once, few, many or a size class.

TRBV28	many	.	TRBJ2-1	TGTGCCAGCAGTACGGAGAACGTGCAGTTCTTC	CASSTENVQFF
TRBV6-5	.	TRBD1	TRBJ2-1	TGTGCCAGCAGTTACCCGACAGGGGACAATGAGCAGTTCTTC	CASSYPTGDNEQFF
TRBV5-5	few	TRBD2	TRBJ2-5	TGTGCCAGCAGCCTCTCCACTAGCGGCCCCTCCCAAGAGACCCAGTACTTC	CASSLSTSGPSQETQYF
TRBV30	few	.	TRBJ1-1	TGTGCCTGGAGTGTGGGACAAGGGAACACTGAAGCTTTCTTT	CAWSVGQGNTEAFF
TRBV2	.	.	TRBJ1-4	TGTGCCAGCAGCCTTGGGGACCGCACTGAAAAACTGTTTTTT	CASSLGDRTEKLFF
TRBV28	.	.	TRBJ2-7	TGTGCCAGCGTTTCCACAGGCGTTAGCTCCTACGAGCAGTACTTC	CASVSTGVSSYEQYF
TRBV5-6	.	.	TRBJ2-7	TGTGCCAGCAGCTTGGGTGGAAGGAATCGCGAGCAGTACTTC	CASSLGGRNREQYF
TRBV29-1	few	.	TRBJ2-7	TGCAGCGTTCAGCTAGTTCGGGACGAGCAGTACTTC	CSVQLVRDEQYF
TRBV7-2	few	TRBD1	TRBJ2-3	TGTGCCAGCAGCGACAGGGTAGCGCAGTATTTT	CASSDRVAQYF
TRBV30	.	.	TRBJ2-1	TGTGCCTGGAGTGTACTTGATGGACAGCAGTTCTTC	CAWSVLDGQQFF
TRBV10-2	few	.	TRBJ1-2	TGCGCCAGCAGGACAGGTGGCAATACCTATGGCTACACCTTC	CASRTGGNTYGYTF
TRBV19	.	TRBD1	TRBJ1-1	TGTGCCAGTAGGCAACAGGGACAGGGGGAGTTGAACACTGAAGCTTTCTTT	CASRQQGQGELNTEAFF
TRBV6-5	.	.	TRBJ1-2	TGTGCCAGCACCACCTTTTCCGCTGGTGGCTACACCTTC	CASTTFSAGGYTF
TRBV27	.	.	TRBJ2-7	TGTGCCAGCAGAGAGACCGGGACACTCGTCCACGAGCAGTACTTC	CASRETGTLVHEQYF
TRBV30	.	TRBD1	TRBJ2-7	TGTGCCTGGACCCCAGGACAGGGTGTGAAGGGCGAGCAGTACTTC	CAWTPGQGVKGEQYF
TRBV30	.	.	TRBJ1-1	TGTGCCTGGAGTGTAGGTCACCTTGAAGCTTTCTTT	CAWSVGHLEAFF
TRBV10-3	few	TRBD1	TRBJ2-7	TGTGCCATCAGTGTCACAGGGGAGTCGTACGAGCAGTACTTC	CAISVTGESYEQYF
TRBV7-9	.	.	TRBJ1-5	TGTGCCAGCAGCTTACTTGCTGGTCAGCCCCAGCATTTT	CASSLLAGQPQHF
TRBV28	.	.	TRBJ2-4	TGTGCCAGCAGTTCCCCTAGCGCCGGGACAGCCAAAAACATTCAGTACTTC	CASSSPSAGTAKNIQYF
TRBV2	.	.	TRBJ2-7	TGTGCCAGCACAGCGGACTACGAGCAGTACTTC	CASTADYEQYF
TRBV27	.	TRBD1	TRBJ2-7	TGTGCCAGCAGGGGGACAGGTGGGGAGCAGTACTTC	CASRGTGGEQYF
TRBV7-9	.	.	TRBJ1-2	TGTGCCAGCAGCTTAACCCTCTATGGCTACACCTTC	CASSLTLYGYTF
TRBV6-5	.	TRBD1	TRBJ2-7	TGTGCCAGCAGTTACTCTGGGACAGCCTACGAGCAGTACTTC	CASSYSGTAYEQYF
TRBV9	.	.	TRBJ1-2	TGTGCCAGCAGCCAACAGTACGCGTTGAGCTATGGCTACACCTTC	CASSQQYALSYGYTF
TRBV7-2	.	TRBD1	TRBJ1-2	TGTGCCAGCAGCTTAGGGGGACAGGGTACCTATGGCTACACCTTC	CASSLGGQGTYGYTF
TRBV29-1	.	TRBD2	TRBJ2-7	TGCAGCGGAAGTACTAGCGGGTTAACCTACGAGCAGTACTTC	CSGSTSGLTYEQYF
TRBV29-1	.	.	TRBJ2-1	TGCAGCGTTGAAAATCGCGTGAGCCCGATGGGGAATGAGCAGTTCTTC	CSVENRVSPMGNEQFF
TRBV29-1	.	.	TRBJ2-2	TGCAGCGTTAAGTATGGGGGTAACACCGGGGAGCTGTTTTTT	CSVKYGGNTGELFF
TRBV7-2	.	.	TRBJ2-1	TGTGCCAGCAGTCCCACACTAGAGCAGTTCTTC	CASSPTLEQFF
TRBV7-8	.	.	TRBJ1-5	TGTGCCAGCAGCTTAAAGGGAACACAGCGCCAGCATTTT	CASSLKGTQRQHF
TRBV9	.	TRBD2	TRBJ2-2	TGTGCCAGCAGCTCTCTGGGAGGGTTCGTGTCGGGGGAGCTGTTTTTT	CASSSLGGFVSGELFF
TRBV5-1	.	TRBD1	TRBJ2-7	TGCGCCAGCAGCTTGATGGACAGGTCCTACGAGCAGTACTTC	CASSLMDRSYEQYF
TRBV6-1	.	.	TRBJ1-5	TGTGCCAGCAGTGAAGCGCTGTCGCAGAAATATCAGCCCCAGCATTTT	CASSEALSQKYQPQHF
TRBV6-5	.	.	TRBJ1-1	TGTGCCAGCAGACAACTATACACTGAAGCTTTCTTT	CASRQLYTEAFF
TRBV29-1	.	.	TRBJ2-1	TGCAGCGCCGAAGGCGGACAGATATACAATGAGCAGTTCTTC	CSAEGGQIYNEQFF
TRBV2	few	.	TRBJ2-3	TGTGCCAGCGAGGTTATGCTTCAGTCGCCCGATACGCAGTATTTT	CASEVMLQSPDTQYF
TRBV6-5	.	TRBD1	TRBJ1-1	TGTGCCAGCAGCCCTGACAGGGTCGGTGAAGCTTTCTTT	CASSPDRVGEAFF
TRBV6-1	.	.	TRBJ2-6	TGTGCCAGCAGTGAGGGGGCCAGGGTGACCGGGGCCAACGTCCTGACTTTC	CASSEGARVTGANVLTF
TRBV18	few	TRBD1	TRBJ2-5	TGTGCCAGCTCACCCGAACAGGGGGGAAAGACCCAGTACTTC	CASSPEQGGKTQYF
TRBV11-2	.	.	TRBJ2-3	TGTGCCAGCAGCGCGACGGCAGGCACAGATACGCAGTATTTT	CASSATAGTDTQYF